This TCR beta chain was sequenced during a study of Graves' ophthalmopathy and Graves' hyperthyroidism. Moderate-to-severe activity, CAS ≥3, NOSPECS ≥4 and a duration under 3 months were seen in donors with ophthalmopathy. RNA served as the template for amplifying TCR beta CDR3 regions. After a first-round RT-PCR with HTBI primers, a second-round multiplex PCR was run. TCRdb independently ran MiXCR on the multiplex PCR reads; one entry per CDR3 protein. The table includes about 700,000 distinct CDR3 sequences, about two fifths detected once. CDR1 and CDR2 from the germline V gene are LNHDA and SQIVND (reference sequence). V dropped 0 bases and J dropped 7; count of bases not matched to a gene: 10. The CDR3 spans 17 residues.

The receptor comes from an adult man with Graves' ophthalmopathy. The sequenced sample was peripheral blood. The chain is built from TRBV19 and TRBJ2-5; 11 nucleotides match TRBD2. CDR3 in amino acids: CASSIDVAGGPKGTQYF. The DNA of the CDR3 is TGTGCCAGTAGTATAGATGTAGCGGGAGGGCCCAAAGGGACCCAGTACTTC.